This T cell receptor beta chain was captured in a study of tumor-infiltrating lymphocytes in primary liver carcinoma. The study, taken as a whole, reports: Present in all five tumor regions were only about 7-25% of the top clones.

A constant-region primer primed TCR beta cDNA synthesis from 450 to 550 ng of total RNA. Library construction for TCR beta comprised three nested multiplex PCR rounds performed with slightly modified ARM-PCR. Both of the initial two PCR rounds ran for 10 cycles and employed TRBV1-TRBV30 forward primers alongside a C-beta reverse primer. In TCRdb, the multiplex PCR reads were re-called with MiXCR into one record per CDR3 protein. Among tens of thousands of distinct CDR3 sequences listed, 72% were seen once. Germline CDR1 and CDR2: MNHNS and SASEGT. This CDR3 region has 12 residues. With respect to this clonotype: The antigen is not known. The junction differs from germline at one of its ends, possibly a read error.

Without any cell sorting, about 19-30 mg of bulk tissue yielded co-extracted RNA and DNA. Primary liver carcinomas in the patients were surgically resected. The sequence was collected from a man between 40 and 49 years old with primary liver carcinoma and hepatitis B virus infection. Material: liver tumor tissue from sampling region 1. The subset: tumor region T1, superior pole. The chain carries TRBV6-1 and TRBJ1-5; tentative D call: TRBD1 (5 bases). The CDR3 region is CATRAASQPQHF. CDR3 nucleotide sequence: TGTGCCACCAGGGCAGCAAGTCAGCCCCAACATTTT.